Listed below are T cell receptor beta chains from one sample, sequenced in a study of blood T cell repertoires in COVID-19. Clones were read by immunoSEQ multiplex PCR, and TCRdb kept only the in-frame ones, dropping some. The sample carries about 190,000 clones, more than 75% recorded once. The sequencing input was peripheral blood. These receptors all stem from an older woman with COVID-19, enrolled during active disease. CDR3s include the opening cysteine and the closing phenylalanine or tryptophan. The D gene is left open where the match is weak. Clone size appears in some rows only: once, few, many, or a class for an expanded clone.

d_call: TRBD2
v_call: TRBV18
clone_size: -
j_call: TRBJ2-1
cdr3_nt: TGTGCCAGCTCACCACGGGCGGGAGTCTACAATGAGCAGTTCTTC
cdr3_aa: CASSPRAGVYNEQFF

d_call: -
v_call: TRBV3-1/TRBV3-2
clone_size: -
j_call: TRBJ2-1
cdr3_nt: TGTGCCAGCAGCCAAGAAAACCTAAGACAGAACCTACATTACAATGAGCAGTTCTTC
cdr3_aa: CASSQENLRQNLHYNEQFF

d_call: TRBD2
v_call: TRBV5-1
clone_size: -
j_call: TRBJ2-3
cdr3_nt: TGCGCCAGCAGCTTGAACCCGGGGAGGGAAGATACGCAGTATTTT
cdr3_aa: CASSLNPGREDTQYF

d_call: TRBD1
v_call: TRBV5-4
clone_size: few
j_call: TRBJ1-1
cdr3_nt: TGTGCCAGCAGCCCAACGGGACAGCGCACTGAAGCTTTCTTT
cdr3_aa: CASSPTGQRTEAFF

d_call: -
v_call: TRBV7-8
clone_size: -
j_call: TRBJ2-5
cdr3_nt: TGTGCCAGCAGCTTAAGGGCGCCGGGGATCCCAGAGACCCAGTACTTC
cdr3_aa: CASSLRAPGIPETQYF

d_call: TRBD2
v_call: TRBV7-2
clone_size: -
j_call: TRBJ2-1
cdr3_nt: TGTGCCAGCAGCCTGGGACTAGTGAACTACAATGAGCAGTTCTTC
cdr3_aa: CASSLGLVNYNEQFF

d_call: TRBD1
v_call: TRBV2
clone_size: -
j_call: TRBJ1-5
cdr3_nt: TGTGCCAGCAGTGTACAGGGGGGTAGGGCTCAGCCCCAGCATTTT
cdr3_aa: CASSVQGGRAQPQHF

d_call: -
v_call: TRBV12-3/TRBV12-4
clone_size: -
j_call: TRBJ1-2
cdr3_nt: TGTGCCAGCAGTTCGACAGTCAACTATGGCTACACCTTC
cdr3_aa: CASSSTVNYGYTF

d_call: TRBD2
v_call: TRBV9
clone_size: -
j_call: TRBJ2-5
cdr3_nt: TGTGCCAGCAGCGTAATAGCGGGGGGGGAGACCCAGTACTTC
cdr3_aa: CASSVIAGGETQYF

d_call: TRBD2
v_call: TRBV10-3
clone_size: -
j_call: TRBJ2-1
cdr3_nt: TGTGCCATCAGTGAGCTCGGGAGGGCCCTCAATGAGCAGTTCTTC
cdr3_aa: CAISELGRALNEQFF

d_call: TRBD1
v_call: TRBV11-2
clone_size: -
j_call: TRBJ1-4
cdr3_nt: TGTGCCAGCAGTCGGCGGGACAGTGACGAAAAACTGTTTTTT
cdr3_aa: CASSRRDSDEKLFF

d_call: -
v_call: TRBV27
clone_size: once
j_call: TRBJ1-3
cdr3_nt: TGTGCCAGCAGTCAATCCAGGGGAGCTGGAAACACCATATATTTT
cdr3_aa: CASSQSRGAGNTIYF

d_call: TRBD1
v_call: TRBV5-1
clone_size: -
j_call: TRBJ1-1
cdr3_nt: TGCGCCACCAGCGGGACAGGGTATACTGAAGCTTTCTTT
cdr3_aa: CATSGTGYTEAFF

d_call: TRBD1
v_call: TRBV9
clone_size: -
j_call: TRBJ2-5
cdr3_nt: TGTGCCAGCAGCCCCGGGACAGTCCAAGAGACCCAGTACTTC
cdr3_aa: CASSPGTVQETQYF

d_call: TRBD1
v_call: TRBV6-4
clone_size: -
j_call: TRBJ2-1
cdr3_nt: TGTGCCAGCAAACCGGGACAGGGAGGCAATGAGCAGTTCTTC
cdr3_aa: CASKPGQGGNEQFF

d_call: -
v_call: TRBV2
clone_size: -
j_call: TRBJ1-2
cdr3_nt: TGTGCCAGCCAGTTTGAAACTGTGGGGGCTTATGGCTACACCTTC
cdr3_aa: CASQFETVGAYGYTF

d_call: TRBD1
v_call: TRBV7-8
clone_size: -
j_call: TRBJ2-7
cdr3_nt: TGTGCCAGCAGCCCCCCGGACAGGGAGGACGAGCAGTACTTC
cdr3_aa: CASSPPDREDEQYF

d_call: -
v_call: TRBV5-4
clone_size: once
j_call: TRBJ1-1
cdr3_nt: TGTGCCAGCACCCGGGGGGTGAACACTGAAGCTTTCTTT
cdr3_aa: CASTRGVNTEAFF

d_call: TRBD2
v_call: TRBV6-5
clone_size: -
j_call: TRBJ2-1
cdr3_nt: TGTGCCAGCAGTTACAGCGGGGAAATCAATGAGCAGTTCTTC
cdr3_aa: CASSYSGEINEQFF

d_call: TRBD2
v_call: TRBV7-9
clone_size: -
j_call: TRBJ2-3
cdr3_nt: TGTGCCAGCAGCTCTCTAGCGGGGGGGCTCGGCACAGATACGCAGTATTTT
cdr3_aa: CASSSLAGGLGTDTQYF

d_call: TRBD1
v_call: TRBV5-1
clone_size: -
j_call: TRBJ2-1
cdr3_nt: TGCGCCAGCAGCTTTTACCCGGGACAGGGGAATGAGCAGTTCTTC
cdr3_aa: CASSFYPGQGNEQFF

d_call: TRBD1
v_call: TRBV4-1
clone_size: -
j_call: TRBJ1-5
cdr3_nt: TGCGCCAGCAGCCAACCGGGACAGGGAGGCGGGAGTAGACCCCAGCATTTT
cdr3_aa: CASSQPGQGGGSRPQHF

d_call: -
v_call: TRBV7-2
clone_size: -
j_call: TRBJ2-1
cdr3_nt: TGTGCCAGCAGCTCGGGACTGAGCTCCTACAATGAGCAGTTCTTC
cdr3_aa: CASSSGLSSYNEQFF

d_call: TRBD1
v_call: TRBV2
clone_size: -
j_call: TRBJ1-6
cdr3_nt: TGTGCCAGCAAGATTACAGGGGGAGATTCACCCCTCCACTTT
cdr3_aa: CASKITGGDSPLHF

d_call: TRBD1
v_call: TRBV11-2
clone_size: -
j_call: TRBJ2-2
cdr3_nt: TGTGCCAGCAGAACAGACAGGGGGCGGACGAACACCGGGGAGCTGTTTTTT
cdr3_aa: CASRTDRGRTNTGELFF

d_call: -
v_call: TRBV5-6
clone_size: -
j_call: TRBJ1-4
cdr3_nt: TGTGCCAGCAGCTTGGGCAGGGGTGATGAAAAACTGTTTTTT
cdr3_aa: CASSLGRGDEKLFF

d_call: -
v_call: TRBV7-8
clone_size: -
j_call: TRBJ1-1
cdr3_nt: TGTGCCAGCAGCTTAGGTAAAACTGAAGCTTTCTTT
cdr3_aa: CASSLGKTEAFF

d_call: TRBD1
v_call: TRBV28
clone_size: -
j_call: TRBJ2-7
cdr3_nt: TGTGCCAGCGAGGGACAGGGGAGCTCCTACGAGCAGTACTTC
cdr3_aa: CASEGQGSSYEQYF

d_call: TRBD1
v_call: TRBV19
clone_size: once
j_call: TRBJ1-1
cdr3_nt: TGTGCCAGTGGGCGGGGACAGGGAAACACTGAAGCTTTCTTT
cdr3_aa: CASGRGQGNTEAFF

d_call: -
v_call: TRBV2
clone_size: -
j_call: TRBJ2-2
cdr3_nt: TGTGCCAGCAGGAGCCTAGCGAACACCGGGGAGCTGTTTTTT
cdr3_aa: CASRSLANTGELFF

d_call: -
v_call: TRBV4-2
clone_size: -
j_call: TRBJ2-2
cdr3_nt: TGTGCCAGCAGCCAAGATGAGGCCGGGGAGCTGTTTTTT
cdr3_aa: CASSQDEAGELFF

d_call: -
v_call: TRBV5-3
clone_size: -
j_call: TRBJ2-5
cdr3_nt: TGTGCCAGAAGCTTAGCAGAGACCCAGTACTTC
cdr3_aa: CARSLAETQYF